This T cell receptor beta chain comes out of a study of ipilimumab plus nivolumab after autologous stem cell transplantation. As for the study in general: Myeloma cases were transplant-naive high-risk or relapsed within 3 years post first autologous transplant.

Dosing: nivolumab 3 mg/kg IV, weeks 1, 4, 7, 10, then every two weeks to week 26. Assay used: immunoSEQ multiplex PCR; TCRdb lists only in-frame clones, some missing. The sample has 700 to 750 clones, about four fifths seen once. This receptor was obtained from a male donor with multiple myeloma. The material sequenced was PBMCs, taken in a trial of ipilimumab plus nivolumab as post-transplant consolidation.

Written as DNA, the CDR3 is TGCGCCAGCAGCTCGGGACTAGCGGGTTCCACAGATACGCAGTATTTT. Encoded protein: CASSSGLAGSTDTQYF. J is TRBJ2-3 and V is TRBV5-1; TRBD2 agrees at 12 bases. The CDR3 has 16 residues. J gave up 2 bases and V 3 bases, and 4 bases lay outside the gene matches. Germline CDR1 and CDR2: SGHRS and YFSETQ.